This paragraph covers one TCR beta chain sequence. Its antigen is undetermined. This sample was included in a study of T cell responses to AZD1222 COVID-19 vaccine. Findings of the study overall: In the spike-specific TCR repertoire, nearly half reportedly target unmutated variant regions. Repertoires in all cases were sampled only once the peak T cell response had passed. Only six or seven AZD1222 recipients were seropositive at baseline.

Per germline, CDR1 SQVTM and CDR2 ANQGSEA. The CDR3 has 15 amino acids. V shed 6 bases and J 3 bases; nucleotides not matched to a gene: 8. Whether given at about 4 or about 12 weeks, second doses were pooled. Profiling relied on immunoSEQ multiplex PCR, and the TCRdb table lists in-frame clones only, not all of them. The sample includes roughly 86,000 clones, 85% of them seen just once. This chain links TRBV29-1 with TRBJ2-1; the match to TRBD2 covers 10 bases. The source is an adult who received the AZD1222 COVID-19 vaccine. The sample was peripheral blood, taken 28 days after the second AZD1222 dose. The CDR3 spells CSVSRTSGDYNEQFF. The DNA of the CDR3 is TGCAGCGTATCGAGGACTAGCGGAGACTACAATGAGCAGTTCTTC.